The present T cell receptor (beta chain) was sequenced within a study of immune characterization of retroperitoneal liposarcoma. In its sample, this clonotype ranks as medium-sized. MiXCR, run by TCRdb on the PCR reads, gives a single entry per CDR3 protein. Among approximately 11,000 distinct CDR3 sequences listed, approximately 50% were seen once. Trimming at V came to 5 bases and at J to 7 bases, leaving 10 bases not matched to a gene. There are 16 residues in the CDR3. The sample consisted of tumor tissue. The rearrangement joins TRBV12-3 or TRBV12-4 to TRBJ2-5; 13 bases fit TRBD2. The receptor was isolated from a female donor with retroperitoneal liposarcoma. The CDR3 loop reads CASSDPTSGRRGTQYF. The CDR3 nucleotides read TGTGCCAGCAGTGACCCGACTAGCGGGAGGCGGGGGACCCAGTACTTC.